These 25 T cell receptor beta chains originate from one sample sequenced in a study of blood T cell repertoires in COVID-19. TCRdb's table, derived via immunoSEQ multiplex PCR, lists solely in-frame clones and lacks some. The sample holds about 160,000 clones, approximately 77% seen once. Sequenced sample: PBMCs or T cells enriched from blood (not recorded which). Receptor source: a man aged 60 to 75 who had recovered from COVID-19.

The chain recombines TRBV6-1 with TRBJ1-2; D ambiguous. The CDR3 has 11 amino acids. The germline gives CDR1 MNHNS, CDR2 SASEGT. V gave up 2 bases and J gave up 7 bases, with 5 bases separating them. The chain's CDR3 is CASSESGGYTF. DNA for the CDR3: TGTGCCAGCAGTGAATCGGGTGGCTACACCTTC.

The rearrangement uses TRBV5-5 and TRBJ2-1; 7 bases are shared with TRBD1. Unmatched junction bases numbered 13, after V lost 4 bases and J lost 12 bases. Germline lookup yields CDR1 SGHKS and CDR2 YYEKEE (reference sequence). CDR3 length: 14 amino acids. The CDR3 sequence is CASSTGTVTMRQFF. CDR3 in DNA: TGTGCCAGCAGCACCGGGACAGTAACAATGAGGCAGTTCTTC. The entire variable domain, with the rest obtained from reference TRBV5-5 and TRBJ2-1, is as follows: DAGVTQSPTHLIKTRGQQVTLRCSPISGHKSVSWYQQVLGQGPQFIFQYYEKEERGRGNFPDRFSARQFPNYSSELNVNALLLGDSALYLCASSTGTVTMRQFFGPGTRLTVL.

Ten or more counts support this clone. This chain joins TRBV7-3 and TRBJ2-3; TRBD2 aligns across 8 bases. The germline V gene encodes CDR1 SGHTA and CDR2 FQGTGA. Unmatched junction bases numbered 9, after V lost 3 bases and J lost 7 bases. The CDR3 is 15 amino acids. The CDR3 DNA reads TGTGCCAGCAGCTTTAGCGGGACTTCAGTAAATACGCAGTATTTT. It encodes CASSFSGTSVNTQYF.

The CDR3 loop reads CASSQDPGNFAPLHF. CDR3 in DNA: TGTGCCAGCAGCCAAGATCCCGGGAATTTCGCACCCCTCCACTTT. V usage is TRBV4-2 and J usage is TRBJ1-6; no clear D. CDR3 length equals 15 residues. V dropped 0 bases and J dropped 11 bases, with 14 bases sitting between them. Germline V CDR1 and CDR2: LGHNA, YNFKEQ.

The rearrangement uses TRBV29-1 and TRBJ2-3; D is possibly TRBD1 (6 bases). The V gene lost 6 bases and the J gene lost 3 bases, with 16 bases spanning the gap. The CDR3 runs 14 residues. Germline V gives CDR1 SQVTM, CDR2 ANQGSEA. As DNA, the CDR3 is TGCAGCGTGTCCGACAGGAGTGGGACAGATACGCAGTATTTT. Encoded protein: CSVSDRSGTDTQYF.

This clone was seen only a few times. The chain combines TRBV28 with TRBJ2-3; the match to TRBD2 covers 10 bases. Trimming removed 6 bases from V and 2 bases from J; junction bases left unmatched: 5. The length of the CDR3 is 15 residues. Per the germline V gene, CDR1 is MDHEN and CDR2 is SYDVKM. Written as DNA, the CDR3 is TGTGCCAGCAGCCGACTAGCGGGCGACACAGATACGCAGTATTTT. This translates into CASSRLAGDTDTQYF. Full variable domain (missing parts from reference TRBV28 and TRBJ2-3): DVKVTQSSRYLVKRTGEKVFLECVQDMDHENMFWYRQDPGLGLRLIYFSYDVKMKEKGDIPEGYSVSREKKERFSLILESASTNQTSMYLCASSRLAGDTDTQYFGPGTRLTVL.

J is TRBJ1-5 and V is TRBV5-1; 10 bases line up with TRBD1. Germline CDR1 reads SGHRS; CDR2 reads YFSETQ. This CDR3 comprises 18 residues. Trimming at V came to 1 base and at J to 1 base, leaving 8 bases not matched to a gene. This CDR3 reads CASSLKDRGVPSNQPQHF. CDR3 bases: TGCGCCAGCAGCTTGAAGGACAGGGGGGTTCCGAGCAATCAGCCCCAGCATTTT.

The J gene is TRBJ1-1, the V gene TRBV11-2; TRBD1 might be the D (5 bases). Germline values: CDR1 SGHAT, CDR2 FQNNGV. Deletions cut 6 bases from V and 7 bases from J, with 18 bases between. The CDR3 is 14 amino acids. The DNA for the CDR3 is TGTGCCAGCAGTCTAATGCGGGGCGTCGGTGAAGCTTTCTTT. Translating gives CASSLMRGVGEAFF.

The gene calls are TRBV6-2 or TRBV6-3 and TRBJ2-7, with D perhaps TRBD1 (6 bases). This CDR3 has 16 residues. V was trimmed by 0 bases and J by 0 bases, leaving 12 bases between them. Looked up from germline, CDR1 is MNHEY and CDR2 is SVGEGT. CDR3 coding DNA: TGTGCCAGCAGTTACTCGGCGGCAGGGGCCTCCTACGAGCAGTACTTC. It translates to CASSYSAAGASYEQYF.

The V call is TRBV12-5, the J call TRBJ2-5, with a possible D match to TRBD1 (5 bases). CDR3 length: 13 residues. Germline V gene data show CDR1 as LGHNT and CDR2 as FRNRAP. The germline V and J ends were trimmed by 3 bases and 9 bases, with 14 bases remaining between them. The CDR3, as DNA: TGTGCTAGTGGTTTTCAGGGCCAAGGGGCCCAGTACTTC. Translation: CASGFQGQGAQYF. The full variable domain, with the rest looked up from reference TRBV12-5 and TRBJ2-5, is DARVTQTPRHKVTEMGQEVTMRCQPILGHNTVFWYRQTMMQGLELLAYFRNRAPLDDSGMPKDRFSAEMPDATLATLKIQPSEPRDSAVYFCASGFQGQGAQYFGPGTRLLVL.

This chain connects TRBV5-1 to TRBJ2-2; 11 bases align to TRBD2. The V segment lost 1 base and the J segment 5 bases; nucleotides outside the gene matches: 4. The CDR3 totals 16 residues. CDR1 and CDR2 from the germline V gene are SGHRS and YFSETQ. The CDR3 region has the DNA TGCGCCAGCAGCTTGACTAGCGGGGGAAATACCGGGGAGCTGTTTTTT. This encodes CASSLTSGGNTGELFF.

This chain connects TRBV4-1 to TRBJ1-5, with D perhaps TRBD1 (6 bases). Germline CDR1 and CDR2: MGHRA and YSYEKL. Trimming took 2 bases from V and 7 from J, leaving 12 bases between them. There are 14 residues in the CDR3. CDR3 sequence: CASSQLQGIQPQHF. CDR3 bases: TGCGCCAGCAGCCAATTACAGGGAATACAGCCCCAGCATTTT.

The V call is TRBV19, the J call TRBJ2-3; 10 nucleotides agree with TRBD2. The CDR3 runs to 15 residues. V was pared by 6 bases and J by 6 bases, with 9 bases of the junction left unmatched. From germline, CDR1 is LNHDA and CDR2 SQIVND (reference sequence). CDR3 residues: CASRGPGGLADTQYF. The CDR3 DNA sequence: TGTGCCAGTAGGGGGCCGGGGGGACTAGCGGATACGCAGTATTTT.

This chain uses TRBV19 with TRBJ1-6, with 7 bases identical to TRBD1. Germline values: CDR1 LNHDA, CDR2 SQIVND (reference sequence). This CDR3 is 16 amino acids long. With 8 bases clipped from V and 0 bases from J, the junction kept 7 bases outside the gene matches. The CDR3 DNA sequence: TGTGCCAGTGGGCCTTACAGGGGCTCCTATAATTCACCCCTCCACTTT. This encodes CASGPYRGSYNSPLHF.

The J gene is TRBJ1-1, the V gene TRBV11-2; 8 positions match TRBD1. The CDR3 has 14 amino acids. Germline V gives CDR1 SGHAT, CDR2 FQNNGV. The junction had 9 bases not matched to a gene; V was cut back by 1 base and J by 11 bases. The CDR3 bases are TGTGCCAGCAGCTTAGGGTCCCGGACAGGGACCGCTTTCTTT. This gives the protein CASSLGSRTGTAFF. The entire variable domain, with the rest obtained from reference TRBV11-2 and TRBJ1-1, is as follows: EAGVAQSPRYKIIEKRQSVAFWCNPISGHATLYWYQQILGQGPKLLIQFQNNGVVDDSQLPKDRFSAERLKGVDSTLKIQPAKLEDSAVYLCASSLGSRTGTAFFGQGTRLTVV.

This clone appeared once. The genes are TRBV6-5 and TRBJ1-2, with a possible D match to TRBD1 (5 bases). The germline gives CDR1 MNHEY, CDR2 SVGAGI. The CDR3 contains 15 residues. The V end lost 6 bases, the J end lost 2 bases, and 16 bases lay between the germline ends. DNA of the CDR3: TGTGCCAGCAGCCCCGACCAGGGAATAAACTATGGCTACACCTTC. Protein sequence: CASSPDQGINYGYTF.

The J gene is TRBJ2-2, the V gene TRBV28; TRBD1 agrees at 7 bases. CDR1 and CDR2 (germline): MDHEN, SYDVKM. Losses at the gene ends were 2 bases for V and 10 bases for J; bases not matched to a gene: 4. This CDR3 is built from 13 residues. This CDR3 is CASSLQGGEELFF. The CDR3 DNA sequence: TGTGCCAGCAGTTTACAAGGGGGCGAGGAGCTGTTTTTT.

CDR3 nucleotides: TGTGCCAGCACTGAGCGGCTAGCCAAAAACATTCAGTACTTC. It translates to CASTERLAKNIQYF. This rearrangement joins TRBV19 to TRBJ2-4; tentative D call: TRBD2 (5 bases). The V gene lost 9 bases and the J gene lost 0 bases, with 12 bases spanning the gap. The CDR3 is 14 amino acids. Germline V gives CDR1 LNHDA, CDR2 SQIVND (reference sequence).

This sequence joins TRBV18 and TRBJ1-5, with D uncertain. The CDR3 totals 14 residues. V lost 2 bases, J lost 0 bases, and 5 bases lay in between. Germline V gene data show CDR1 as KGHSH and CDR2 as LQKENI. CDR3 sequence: CASSPGNSNQPQHF. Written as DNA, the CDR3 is TGTGCCAGCTCACCAGGCAATAGCAATCAGCCCCAGCATTTT.

The CDR3 reads CASATVTYNSPLHF. In nucleotides, the CDR3 is TGTGCCAGCGCTACCGTTACCTATAATTCACCCCTCCACTTT. The genes are TRBV28 and TRBJ1-6; D remains ambiguous. Germline-derived CDR1 and CDR2 are MDHEN and SYDVKM. CDR3 length: 14 amino acids. V lost 8 bases and J 2 bases, leaving 10 bases between the germline ends.

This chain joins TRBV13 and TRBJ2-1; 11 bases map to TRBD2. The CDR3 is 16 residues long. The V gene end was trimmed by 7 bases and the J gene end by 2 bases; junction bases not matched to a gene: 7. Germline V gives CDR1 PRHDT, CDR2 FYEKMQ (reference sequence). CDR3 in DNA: TGTGCCAGCATCCGTAGCGGGAGGGCCGCCTACAATGAGCAGTTCTTC. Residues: CASIRSGRAAYNEQFF.

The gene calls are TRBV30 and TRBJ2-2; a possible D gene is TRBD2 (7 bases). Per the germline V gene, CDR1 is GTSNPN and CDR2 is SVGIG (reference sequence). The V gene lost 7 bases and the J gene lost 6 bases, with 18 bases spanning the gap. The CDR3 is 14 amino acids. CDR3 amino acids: CAFPTSRGPGELFF. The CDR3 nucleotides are TGTGCCTTCCCGACTAGCCGGGGGCCCGGGGAGCTGTTTTTT.

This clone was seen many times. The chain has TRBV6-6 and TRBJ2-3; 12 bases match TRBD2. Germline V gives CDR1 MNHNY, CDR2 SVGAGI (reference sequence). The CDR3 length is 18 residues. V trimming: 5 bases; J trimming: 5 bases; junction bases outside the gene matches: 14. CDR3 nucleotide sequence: TGTGCCAGCAGTCCCTCCAGAGCTAGCGGGGGGGCCAAAGATACGCAGTATTTT. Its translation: CASSPSRASGGAKDTQYF.

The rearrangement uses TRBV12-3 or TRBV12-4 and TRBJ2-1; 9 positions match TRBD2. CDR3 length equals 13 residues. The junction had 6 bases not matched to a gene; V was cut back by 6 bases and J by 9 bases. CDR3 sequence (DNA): TGTGCCAGCAGCAAATTTAGCGGGAGTGAGCAGTTCTTC. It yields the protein CASSKFSGSEQFF.

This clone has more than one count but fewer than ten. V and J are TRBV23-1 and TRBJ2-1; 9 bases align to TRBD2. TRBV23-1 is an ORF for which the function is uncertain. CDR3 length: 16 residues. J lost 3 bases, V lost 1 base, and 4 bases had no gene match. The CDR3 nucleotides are TGCGCCAGCAGTCAATGGCCTAGCGGGATCTACAATGAGCAGTTCTTC. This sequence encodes CASSQWPSGIYNEQFF.